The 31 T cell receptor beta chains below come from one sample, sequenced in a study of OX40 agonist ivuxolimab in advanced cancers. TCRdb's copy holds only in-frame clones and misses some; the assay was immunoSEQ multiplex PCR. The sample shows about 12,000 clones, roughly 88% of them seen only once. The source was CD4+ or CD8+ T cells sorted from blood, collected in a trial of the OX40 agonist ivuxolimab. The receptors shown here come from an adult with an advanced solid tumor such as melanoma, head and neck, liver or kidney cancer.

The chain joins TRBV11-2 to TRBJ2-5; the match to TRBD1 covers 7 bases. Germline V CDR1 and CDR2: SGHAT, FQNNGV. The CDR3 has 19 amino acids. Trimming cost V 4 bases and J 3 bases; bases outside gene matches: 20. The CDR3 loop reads CASSSTQYRGLIWKETQYF. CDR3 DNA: TGTGCCAGCAGCTCGACTCAGTACAGGGGCCTTATCTGGAAAGAGACCCAGTACTTC.

In DNA form, the CDR3 reads TGTGCCAGCAGTCCCCTTGCGGGGACATACAATGAGCAGTTCTTC. The encoded protein is CASSPLAGTYNEQFF. The J gene is TRBJ2-1, the V gene TRBV27; D tentatively fits TRBD1 or TRBD2 (6 bases each). This CDR3 region has 15 residues. V gave up 5 bases and J gave up 4 bases, with 15 bases separating them. Looked up from germline, CDR1 is MNHEY and CDR2 is SMNVEV (reference sequence).

CDR3 sequence (DNA): TGTGCCAGCAGCGATGGACAGCTCAATCAGCCCCAGCATTTT. It translates to CASSDGQLNQPQHF. This rearrangement joins TRBV9 to TRBJ1-5; a possible D gene is TRBD1 (6 bases). Germline values: CDR1 SGDLS, CDR2 YYNGEE. The CDR3 totals 14 residues. V was shortened by 3 bases and J by 3 bases, with 10 bases between the two germline ends. Combining the CDR3 with reference TRBV9 and TRBJ1-5 gives the whole variable domain DSGVTQTPKHLITATGQRVTLRCSPRSGDLSVYWYQQSLDQGLQFLIQYYNGEERAKGNILERFSAQQFPDLHSELNLSSLELGDSALYFCASSDGQLNQPQHFGDGTRLSIL.

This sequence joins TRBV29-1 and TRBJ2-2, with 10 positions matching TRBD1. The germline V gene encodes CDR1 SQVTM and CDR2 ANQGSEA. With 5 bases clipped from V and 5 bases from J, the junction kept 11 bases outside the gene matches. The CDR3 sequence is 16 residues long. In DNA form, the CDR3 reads TGCAGCGTTTTAGTTAGTGGGACAGGGGTTACCGGGGAGCTGTTTTTT. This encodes CSVLVSGTGVTGELFF.

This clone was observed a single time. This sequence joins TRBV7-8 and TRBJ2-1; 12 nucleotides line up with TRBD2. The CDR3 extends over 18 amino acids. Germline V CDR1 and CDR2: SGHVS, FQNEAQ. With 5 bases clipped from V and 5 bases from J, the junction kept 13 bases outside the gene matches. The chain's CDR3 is CASSPYWTSGDTHNEQFF. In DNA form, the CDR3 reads TGTGCCAGCAGCCCCTATTGGACTAGCGGGGATACTCACAATGAGCAGTTCTTC. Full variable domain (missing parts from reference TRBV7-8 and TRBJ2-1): GAGVSQSPRYKVAKRGQDVALRCDPISGHVSLFWYQQALGQGPEFLTYFQNEAQLDKSGLPSDRFFAERPEGSVSTLKIQRTQQEDSAVYLCASSPYWTSGDTHNEQFFGPGTRLTVL.

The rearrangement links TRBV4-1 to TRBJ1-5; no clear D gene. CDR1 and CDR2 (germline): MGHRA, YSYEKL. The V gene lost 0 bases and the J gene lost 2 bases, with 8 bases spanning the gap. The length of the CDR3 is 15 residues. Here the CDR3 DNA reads TGCGCCAGCAGCCAAGAAACGACGGGCAATCAGCCCCAGCATTTT. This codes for CASSQETTGNQPQHF.

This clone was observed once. The CDR3: CASSQGLQETQYF. CDR3 nucleotides: TGTGCCAGCAGCCAGGGACTCCAAGAGACCCAGTACTTC. The chain carries TRBV5-6 and TRBJ2-5; TRBD2 is a possible D gene (6 bases). CDR3 length: 13 residues. The germline V and J ends were trimmed by 4 bases and 1 base, with 8 bases remaining between them. CDR1 SGHDT and CDR2 YYEEEE come from the germline V gene.

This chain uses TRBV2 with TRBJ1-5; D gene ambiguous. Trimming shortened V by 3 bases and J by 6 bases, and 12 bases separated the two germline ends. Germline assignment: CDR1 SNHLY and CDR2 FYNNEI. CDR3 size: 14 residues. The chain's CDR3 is CASSDPGFGQPQHF. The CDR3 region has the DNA TGTGCCAGCAGTGACCCTGGATTCGGTCAGCCCCAGCATTTT.

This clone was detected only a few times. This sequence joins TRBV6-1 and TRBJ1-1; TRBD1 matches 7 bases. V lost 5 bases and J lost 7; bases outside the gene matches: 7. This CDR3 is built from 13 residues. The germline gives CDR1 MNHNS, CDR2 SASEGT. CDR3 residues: CASSHLRGVEAFF. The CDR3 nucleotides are TGTGCCAGCAGTCATCTCAGGGGGGTTGAAGCTTTCTTT.

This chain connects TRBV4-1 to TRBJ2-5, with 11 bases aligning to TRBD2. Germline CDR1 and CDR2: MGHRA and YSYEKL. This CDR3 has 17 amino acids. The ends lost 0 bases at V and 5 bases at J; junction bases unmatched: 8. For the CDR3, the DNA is TGCGCCAGCAGCCAAGATTTCGCTAGCGGGAGGTGGGAGACCCAGTACTTC. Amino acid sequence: CASSQDFASGRWETQYF.

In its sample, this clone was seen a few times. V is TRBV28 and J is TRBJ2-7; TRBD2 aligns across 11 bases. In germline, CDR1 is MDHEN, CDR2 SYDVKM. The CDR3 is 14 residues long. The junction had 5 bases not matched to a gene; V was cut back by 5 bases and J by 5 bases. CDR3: CASSTSGSFDEQYF. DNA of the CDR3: TGTGCCAGCAGTACTAGCGGGAGTTTCGACGAGCAGTACTTC.

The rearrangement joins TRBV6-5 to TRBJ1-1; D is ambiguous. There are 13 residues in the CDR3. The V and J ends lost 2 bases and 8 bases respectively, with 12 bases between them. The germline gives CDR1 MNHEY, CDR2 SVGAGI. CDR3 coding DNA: TGTGCCAGCAGTTACCTCGGTATCAGGGAAGCTTTCTTT. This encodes CASSYLGIREAFF.

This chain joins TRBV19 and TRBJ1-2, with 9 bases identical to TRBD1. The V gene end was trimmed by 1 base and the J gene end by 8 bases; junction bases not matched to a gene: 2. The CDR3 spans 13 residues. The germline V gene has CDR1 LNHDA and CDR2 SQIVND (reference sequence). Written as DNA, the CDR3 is TGTGCCAGTAGTATAGTAGGGACAGGGGGCTACACCTTC. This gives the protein CASSIVGTGGYTF. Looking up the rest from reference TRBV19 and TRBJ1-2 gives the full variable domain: DGGITQSPKYLFRKEGQNVTLSCEQNLNHDAMYWYRQDPGQGLRLIYYSQIVNDFQKGDIAEGYSVSREKKESFPLTVTSAQKNPTAFYLCASSIVGTGGYTFGSGTRLTVV.

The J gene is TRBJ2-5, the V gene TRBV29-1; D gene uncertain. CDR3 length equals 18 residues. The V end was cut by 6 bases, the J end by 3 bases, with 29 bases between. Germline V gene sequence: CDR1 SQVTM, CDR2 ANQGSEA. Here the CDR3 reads CSVDPDQSTFPSEETQYF. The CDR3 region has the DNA TGCAGCGTCGACCCGGACCAATCAACTTTCCCTTCTGAAGAGACCCAGTACTTC.

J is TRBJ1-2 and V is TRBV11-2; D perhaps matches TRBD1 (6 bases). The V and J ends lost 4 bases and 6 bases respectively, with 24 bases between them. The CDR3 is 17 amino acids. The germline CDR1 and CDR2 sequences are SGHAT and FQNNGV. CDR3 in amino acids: CASSSAGQGPARDGYTF. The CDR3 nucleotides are TGTGCCAGCAGCTCCGCGGGACAAGGGCCTGCAAGGGATGGCTACACCTTC.

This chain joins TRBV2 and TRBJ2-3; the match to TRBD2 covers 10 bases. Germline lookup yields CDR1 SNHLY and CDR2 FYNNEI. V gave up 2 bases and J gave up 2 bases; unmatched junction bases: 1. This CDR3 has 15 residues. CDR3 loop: CASSELAGDTDTQYF. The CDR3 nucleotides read TGTGCCAGCAGTGAACTAGCGGGAGACACAGATACGCAGTATTTT.

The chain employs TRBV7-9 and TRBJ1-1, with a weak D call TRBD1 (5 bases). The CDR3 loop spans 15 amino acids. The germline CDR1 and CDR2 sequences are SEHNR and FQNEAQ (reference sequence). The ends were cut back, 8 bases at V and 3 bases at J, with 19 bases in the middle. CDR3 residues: CASREGAGRDTEAFF. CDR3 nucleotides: TGTGCCAGCCGGGAGGGTGCAGGGAGGGACACTGAAGCTTTCTTT. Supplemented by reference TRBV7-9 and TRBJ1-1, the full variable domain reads DTGVSQNPRHKITKRGQNVTFRCDPISEHNRLYWYRQTLGQGPEFLTYFQNEAQLEKSRLLSDRFSAERPKGSFSTLEIQRTEQGDSAMYLCASREGAGRDTEAFFGQGTRLTVV.

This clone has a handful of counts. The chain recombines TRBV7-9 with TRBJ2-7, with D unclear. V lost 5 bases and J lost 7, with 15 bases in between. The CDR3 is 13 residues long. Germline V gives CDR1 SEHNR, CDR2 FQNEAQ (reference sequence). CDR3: CASSPSGAVEQYF. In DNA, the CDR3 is TGTGCCAGCAGCCCCTCAGGCGCAGTGGAGCAGTACTTC.

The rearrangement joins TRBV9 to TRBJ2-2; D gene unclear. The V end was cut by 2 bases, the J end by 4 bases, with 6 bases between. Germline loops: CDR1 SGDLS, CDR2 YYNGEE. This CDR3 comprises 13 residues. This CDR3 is CASSVLFTGELFF. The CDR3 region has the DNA TGTGCCAGCAGCGTTCTCTTCACCGGGGAGCTGTTTTTT.

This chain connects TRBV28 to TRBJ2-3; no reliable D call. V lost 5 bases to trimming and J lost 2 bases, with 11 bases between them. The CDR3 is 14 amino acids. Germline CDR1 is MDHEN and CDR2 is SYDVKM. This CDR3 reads CASSPLTNTDTQYF. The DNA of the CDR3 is TGTGCCAGCAGTCCCCTGACCAACACAGATACGCAGTATTTT.

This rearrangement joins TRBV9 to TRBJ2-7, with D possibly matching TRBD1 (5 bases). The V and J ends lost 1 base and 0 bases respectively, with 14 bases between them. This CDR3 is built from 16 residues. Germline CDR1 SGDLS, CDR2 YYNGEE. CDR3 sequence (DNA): TGTGCCAGCAGCGTAAATGGGGCAGAAAGCTCCTACGAGCAGTACTTC. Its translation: CASSVNGAESSYEQYF.

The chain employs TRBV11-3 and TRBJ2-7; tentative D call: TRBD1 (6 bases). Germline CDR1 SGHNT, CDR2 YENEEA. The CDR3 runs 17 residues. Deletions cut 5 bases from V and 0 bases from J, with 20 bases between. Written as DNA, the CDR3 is TGTGCCAGCAGCCAGAGGCAGGGAGACAGGTTCTCCTACGAGCAGTACTTC. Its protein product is CASSQRQGDRFSYEQYF.

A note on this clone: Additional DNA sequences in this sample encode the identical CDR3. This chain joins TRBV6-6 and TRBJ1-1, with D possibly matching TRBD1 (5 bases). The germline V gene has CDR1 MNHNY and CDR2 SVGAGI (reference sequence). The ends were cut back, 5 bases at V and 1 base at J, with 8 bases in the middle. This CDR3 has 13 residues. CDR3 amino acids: CASSDGQNTEAFF. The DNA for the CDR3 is TGTGCCAGCAGTGACGGACAGAACACTGAAGCTTTCTTT.

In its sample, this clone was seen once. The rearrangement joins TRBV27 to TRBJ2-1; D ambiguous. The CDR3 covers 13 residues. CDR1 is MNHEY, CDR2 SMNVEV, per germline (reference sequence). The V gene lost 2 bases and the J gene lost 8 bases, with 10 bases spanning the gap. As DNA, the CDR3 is TGTGCCAGCAGTTTAGGTACCGCTTATGAGCAGTTCTTC. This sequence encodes CASSLGTAYEQFF.

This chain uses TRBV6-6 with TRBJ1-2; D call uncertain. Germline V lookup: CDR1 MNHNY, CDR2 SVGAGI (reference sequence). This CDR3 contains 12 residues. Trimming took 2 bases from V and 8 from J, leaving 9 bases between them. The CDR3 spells CASSYEGRGYTF. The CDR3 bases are TGTGCCAGCAGTTACGAGGGTCGGGGCTACACCTTC.

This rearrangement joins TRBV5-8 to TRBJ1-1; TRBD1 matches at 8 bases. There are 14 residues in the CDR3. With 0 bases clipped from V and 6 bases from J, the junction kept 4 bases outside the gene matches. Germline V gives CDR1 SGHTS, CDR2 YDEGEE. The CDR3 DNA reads TGTGCCAGCAGCTTGGGGACAGGGTCGGCTGAAGCTTTCTTT. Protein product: CASSLGTGSAEAFF.

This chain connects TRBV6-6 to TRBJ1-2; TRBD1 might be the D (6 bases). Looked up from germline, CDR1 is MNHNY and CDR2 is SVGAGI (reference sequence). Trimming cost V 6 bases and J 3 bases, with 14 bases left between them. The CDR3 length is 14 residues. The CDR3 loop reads CASRDPGQDYGYTF. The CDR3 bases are TGTGCCAGCAGGGATCCGGGACAAGACTATGGCTACACCTTC.

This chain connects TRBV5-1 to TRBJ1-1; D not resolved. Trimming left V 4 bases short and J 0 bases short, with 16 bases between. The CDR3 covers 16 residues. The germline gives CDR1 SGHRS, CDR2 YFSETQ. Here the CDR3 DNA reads TGCGCCAGCAGCGCCGACAACCCTACGATGAACACTGAAGCTTTCTTT. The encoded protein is CASSADNPTMNTEAFF.

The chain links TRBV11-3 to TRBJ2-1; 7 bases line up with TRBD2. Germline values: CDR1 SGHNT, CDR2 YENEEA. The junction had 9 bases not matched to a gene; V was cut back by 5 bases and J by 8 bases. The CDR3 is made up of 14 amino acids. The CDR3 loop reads CASSPAMAGDEQFF. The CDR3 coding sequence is TGTGCCAGCAGCCCAGCCATGGCGGGGGATGAGCAGTTCTTC.

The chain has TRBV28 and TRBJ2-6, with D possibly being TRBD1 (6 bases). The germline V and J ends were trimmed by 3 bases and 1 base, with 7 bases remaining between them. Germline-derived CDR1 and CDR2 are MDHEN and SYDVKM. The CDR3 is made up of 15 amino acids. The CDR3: CASSFTGSGANVLTF. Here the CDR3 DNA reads TGTGCCAGCAGTTTCACAGGGTCTGGGGCCAACGTCCTGACTTTC.

CDR3 loop: CASSQESLTNTGELFF. The DNA of the CDR3 is TGCGCCAGCAGCCAAGAATCACTAACGAACACCGGGGAGCTGTTTTTT. This sequence joins TRBV4-1 and TRBJ2-2, with unresolved D. Germline CDR1 reads MGHRA; CDR2 reads YSYEKL. Deletions cut 0 bases from V and 0 bases from J, with 8 bases between. The CDR3 is made up of 16 amino acids.